The 12 T cell receptor beta chains below come from one sample, sequenced in a study of blood T cell repertoires in COVID-19. Sequenced by immunoSEQ multiplex PCR; TCRdb stores in-frame clones only, minus some. This table holds about 70,000 clones, around 80% found once. Sequencing was done on a sample of peripheral blood. These receptors all stem from a man between 65 and 85 years old who had recovered from COVID-19.

The V gene is TRBV7-2, the J gene TRBJ1-2; D is perhaps TRBD1 (6 bases). Trimming removed 6 bases at V and 4 bases at J, with 15 bases between. The CDR3 is 14 residues long. Germline lookup yields CDR1 SGHTA and CDR2 FQGNSA. The CDR3 coding sequence is TGTGCCAGCAGAAAGGACAGCCAAGGCTATGGCTACACCTTC. It translates to CASRKDSQGYGYTF.

This clone came up a few times. The chain recombines TRBV7-2 with TRBJ1-2, with D perhaps matching TRBD1 (5 bases). The CDR3 consists of 15 residues. Between the trimmed V and J ends, which lost 3 bases and 2 bases, there was a span of 13 bases. The germline gives CDR1 SGHTA, CDR2 FQGNSA. In nucleotides, the CDR3 is TGTGCCAGCAGCTTTGGGCAGGGCCCAAACTATGGCTACACCTTC. It is translated as CASSFGQGPNYGYTF.

The V gene is TRBV7-9, the J gene TRBJ2-1; D possibly corresponds to TRBD2 (6 bases). CDR1 and CDR2 (germline): SEHNR, FQNEAQ (reference sequence). Trimming removed 3 bases from V and 4 bases from J, with 10 bases in between. The CDR3 sequence is 14 residues long. The CDR3 nucleotides read TGTGCCAGCAGCTTGTGGGGGGATTACAATGAGCAGTTCTTC. Its protein is CASSLWGDYNEQFF.

This chain uses TRBV29-1 with TRBJ2-7, with 9 bases aligning to TRBD1. The V and J ends lost 3 bases and 5 bases, in that order; junction bases with no gene match: 5. CDR1 and CDR2 (germline): SQVTM, ANQGSEA. The CDR3 consists of 13 residues. The CDR3: CSVEDRGGDEQYF. DNA for the CDR3: TGCAGCGTTGAGGACAGGGGTGGGGACGAGCAGTACTTC.

V usage is TRBV27 and J usage is TRBJ2-3; 12 nucleotides line up with TRBD2. After removal of 4 bases from V and 12 bases from J, the junction contained 17 bases not matched to a gene. CDR3 length: 17 amino acids. Germline CDR1 and CDR2: MNHEY and SMNVEV (reference sequence). CDR3 nucleotides: TGTGCCAGCAGTTCGAACCAACTAGCGGGAGGCCCGCGAGACCAGTATTTT. Encoded protein: CASSSNQLAGGPRDQYF.

The chain uses TRBV5-6 and TRBJ2-7; tentative D call: TRBD1 (6 bases). From germline, CDR1 is SGHDT and CDR2 YYEEEE. V was cut by 0 bases and J by 2 bases, with 9 bases left in between. The CDR3 is made up of 14 amino acids. CDR3 in DNA: TGTGCCAGCAGCTTGGCCCAGGGGACCTACGAGCAGTACTTC. Its protein is CASSLAQGTYEQYF.

The chain carries TRBV19 and TRBJ2-1; perhaps TRBD2 as D (7 bases). V was shortened by 5 bases and J by 5 bases, with 13 bases between the two germline ends. Germline V gives CDR1 LNHDA, CDR2 SQIVND (reference sequence). This CDR3 contains 14 residues. The CDR3 DNA sequence: TGTGCCAGTAGTCGAGGGGGGGCCGACAATGAGCAGTTCTTC. It codes for CASSRGGADNEQFF.

The chain uses TRBV7-2 and TRBJ1-5; D remains unclear. Trimming stripped 4 bases from V and 4 bases from J, with 11 bases between. Per the germline V gene, CDR1 is SGHTA and CDR2 is FQGNSA. This CDR3 contains 14 residues. Written as DNA, the CDR3 is TGTGCCAGCAGCTCTGAGGGAATTAATCAGCCCCAGCATTTT. Translated, it gives CASSSEGINQPQHF.

The rearrangement links TRBV6-5 to TRBJ1-1; D ambiguous. Looked up from germline, CDR1 is MNHEY and CDR2 is SVGAGI. The CDR3 has 15 residues. V gave up 0 bases and J gave up 6 bases, with 14 bases separating them. For the CDR3, the DNA is TGTGCCAGCAGTTACTCCACGAGGGCTCGGGCTGAAGCTTTCTTT. This codes for CASSYSTRARAEAFF.

As regards this clone: At the DNA level, this CDR3 is encoded by other sequences in the same sample as well. V gene TRBV12-5 combines with J gene TRBJ1-3; D gene ambiguous. The ends were cut back, 1 base at V and 0 bases at J, with 7 bases in the middle. The germline V gene has CDR1 LGHNT and CDR2 FRNRAP. This CDR3 is 15 amino acids long. The chain's CDR3 is CASGLGGSSGNTIYF. The CDR3 DNA follows: TGTGCTAGTGGTTTGGGAGGAAGCTCTGGAAACACCATATATTTT. Full variable domain (remainder filled in from reference TRBV12-5 and TRBJ1-3): DARVTQTPRHKVTEMGQEVTMRCQPILGHNTVFWYRQTMMQGLELLAYFRNRAPLDDSGMPKDRFSAEMPDATLATLKIQPSEPRDSAVYFCASGLGGSSGNTIYFGEGSWLTVV.

This clone turned up a few times. V gene TRBV12-3 or TRBV12-4 combines with J gene TRBJ1-2; no reliable D call. The CDR3 extends over 12 amino acids. Trimming removed 5 bases at V and 8 bases at J, with 12 bases between. The CDR3 nucleotides read TGTGCCAGCAGTAAGGAGACTTGGGGCTACACCTTC. Protein product: CASSKETWGYTF.

The CDR3 reads CASSIPSGTRDTQYF. The CDR3 coding sequence is TGTGCCAGCAGCATACCTAGCGGAACCAGGGATACGCAGTATTTT. The chain is built from TRBV7-9 and TRBJ2-3; 7 bases are a match to TRBD2. Looked up from germline, CDR1 is SEHNR and CDR2 is FQNEAQ (reference sequence). The CDR3 is 15 amino acids. V lost 5 bases and J lost 6; bases outside the gene matches: 11.